Listed below are T cell receptor beta chains from one sample, sequenced in a study of T cells in Graves' hyperthyroidism and ophthalmopathy. MiXCR, run by TCRdb on the multiplex PCR reads, gives a single entry per CDR3 protein. The sample holds approximately 420,000 distinct CDR3 sequences, about an eighth seen once. The sequenced sample was blood. The receptors here all came from a woman aged 18 to 35 with Graves' hyperthyroidism. Both conserved end residues are part of each CDR3. Fields, in order: V gene, CDR3 protein.

TRBV27 CASSYGREYEQYF
TRBV27 CASRLRRDSGNTIYF
TRBV12-3/TRBV12-4 CASSPGTASHSYEQYF
TRBV19 CASSRTSGKETQYF
TRBV20-1 CSAQEVGARTEAFF
TRBV16 CASSQGWAENYGYTF
TRBV28 CASSSGGWEFGNTIYF
TRBV20-1 CSARGPLGELFF
TRBV6-1 CASRRTQNRGNTGELFF
TRBV11-2 CASGLWGETQYF
TRBV28 CASSLSWDLHF
TRBV7-9 CASSFKGRTNTGELFF
TRBV5-5 CASSVGTASSNYGYTF
TRBV6-1 CASRLDEVTGGYTF
TRBV5-1 CASSLAVSVFTSGANVLTF
TRBV11-2 CASSLGTGGRAEAFF
TRBV4-1 CASSQADRGVIGAFF
TRBV30 CAWRGGTKNPNYGYTF
TRBV27 CASSLSGYSYEQYF
TRBV11-2 CASSPLVLLMNEQFF
TRBV27 CASSFKGGTEAFF
TRBV7-9 CASSLITEAFF
TRBV20-1 CSARDMEGNTEAFF
TRBV14 CASSLPTAYTDTQYF
TRBV28 CASSEVGGRGTDTQYF
TRBV6-2/TRBV6-3 CASSYSTVSGRVNEQFF
TRBV13 CASRQNRGVDNEQFF
TRBV5-1 CASSLLGRDTQYF
TRBV12-3/TRBV12-4 CASSLEPGQPTGELFF
TRBV6-2/TRBV6-3 CASSYPRASSGNIIYF
TRBV28 CASSTQTVRLNQPQHF
TRBV20-1 CSARTSGSSGANVLTF
TRBV29-1 CSVVGLMNTEAFF
TRBV6-1 CASSATGDQPQHF
TRBV5-8 CASSLVSGVGYGYTF
TRBV14 CASSPRIASYEQYF
TRBV6-5 CASSYRGQGPDTQYF
TRBV20-1 CSARVPWRDYEQYF
TRBV19 CASDREGGDTQYF
TRBV2 CASSERQGGSSPLHF
TRBV6-5 CASSYLGVSTGELFF
TRBV28 CASSLMRNTEAFF
TRBV11-2 CASSSILTGNTEAFF
TRBV29-1 CSVYGAYEQYF
TRBV5-1 CASSSRPDGNEQFF